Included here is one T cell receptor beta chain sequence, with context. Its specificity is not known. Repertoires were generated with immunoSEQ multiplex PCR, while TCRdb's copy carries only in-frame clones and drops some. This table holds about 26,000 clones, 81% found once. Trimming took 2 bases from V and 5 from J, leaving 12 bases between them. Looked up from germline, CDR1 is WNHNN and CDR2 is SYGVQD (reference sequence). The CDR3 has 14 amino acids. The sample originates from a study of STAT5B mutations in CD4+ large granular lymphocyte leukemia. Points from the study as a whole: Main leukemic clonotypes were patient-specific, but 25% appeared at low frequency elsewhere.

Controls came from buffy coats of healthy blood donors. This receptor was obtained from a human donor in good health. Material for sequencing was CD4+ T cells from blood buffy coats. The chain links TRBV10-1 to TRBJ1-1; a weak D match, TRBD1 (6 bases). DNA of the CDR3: TGCGCCAGCAGTGAGGCATCAGGGGTTACTGAAGCTTTCTTT. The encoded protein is CASSEASGVTEAFF.